These T cell receptor beta chains were read from a single sample in a study of cytomegalovirus exposure and HLA in healthy donors. Using immunoSEQ multiplex PCR, the repertoire was profiled, and TCRdb retains in-frame clones only, with some absent. The sample has approximately 200,000 clones, 80% to 90% seen once. Sequenced: PBMCs. These receptors came from a woman aged 25-40 years in good health and CMV-seropositive. CDR3s leave out the opening cysteine and the closing phenylalanine or tryptophan. Each record gives: V gene, J gene, CDR3 protein.

v_gene: TRBV19; j_gene: TRBJ2-3; CDR3aa: ASSGGPTDTQY
v_gene: TRBV5-1; j_gene: TRBJ1-2; CDR3aa: ASSSRLTYGYT
v_gene: TRBV13; j_gene: TRBJ2-7; CDR3aa: ASSPQGSGQEQY
v_gene: TRBV7-7; j_gene: TRBJ2-2; CDR3aa: ASSSGTSNTGELF
v_gene: TRBV6-5; j_gene: TRBJ1-2; CDR3aa: ASSKGQGSGGYT
v_gene: TRBV7-2; j_gene: TRBJ2-7; CDR3aa: ASSDTSGRGYEQY
v_gene: TRBV6-1; j_gene: TRBJ2-3; CDR3aa: ASSVTSGGDTQY
v_gene: TRBV10-1; j_gene: TRBJ2-1; CDR3aa: ASSESAGGSPMSEQF
v_gene: TRBV7-9; j_gene: TRBJ1-4; CDR3aa: ASSPTGTVPEKLF
v_gene: TRBV15; j_gene: TRBJ1-1; CDR3aa: ATSRAPRDTEAF
v_gene: TRBV7-9; j_gene: TRBJ1-2; CDR3aa: ASSSDRSRYYGYT
v_gene: TRBV6-6; j_gene: TRBJ1-2; CDR3aa: ASSYSEFYGYT
v_gene: TRBV4-1; j_gene: TRBJ2-1; CDR3aa: ASSQIASPDNEQF
v_gene: TRBV5-1; j_gene: TRBJ2-7; CDR3aa: ASSLSPLGNSGSKQY
v_gene: TRBV6-5; j_gene: TRBJ2-7; CDR3aa: ASSWNRGGEQY
v_gene: TRBV5-1; j_gene: TRBJ2-2; CDR3aa: ASSLGDRALRHTGELF
v_gene: TRBV4-2; j_gene: TRBJ1-4; CDR3aa: ASSQDRRGRATNEKLF
v_gene: TRBV12-2; j_gene: TRBJ2-7; CDR3aa: ASRLACGTSTYEQY
v_gene: TRBV5-6; j_gene: TRBJ1-2; CDR3aa: ASSSYPGQRDYGYT
v_gene: TRBV19; j_gene: TRBJ1-2; CDR3aa: ASSREVGVSDYT
v_gene: TRBV7-9; j_gene: TRBJ2-5; CDR3aa: ASSLTQDMQETQY
v_gene: TRBV5-4; j_gene: TRBJ2-3; CDR3aa: ASSPSRVPDTQY
v_gene: TRBV27; j_gene: TRBJ1-5; CDR3aa: ASSPRQGSGQPQH
v_gene: TRBV15; j_gene: TRBJ2-5; CDR3aa: ATSASGSFGETQY
v_gene: TRBV18; j_gene: TRBJ1-2; CDR3aa: ASSPARNNYGYT
v_gene: TRBV6-1; j_gene: TRBJ1-1; CDR3aa: ASSQGRNTEAF
v_gene: TRBV6-1; j_gene: TRBJ1-1; CDR3aa: ASSRGYGANTEAF
v_gene: TRBV7-2; j_gene: TRBJ2-7; CDR3aa: ASSMGLAGGAYEQY
v_gene: TRBV6-5; j_gene: TRBJ1-5; CDR3aa: ASRRQGNQPQH
v_gene: TRBV11-2; j_gene: TRBJ2-3; CDR3aa: ASSLWGGADTQY
v_gene: TRBV6-5; j_gene: TRBJ2-7; CDR3aa: ASSRGAEGTYEQY
v_gene: TRBV7-2; j_gene: TRBJ2-7; CDR3aa: ASSFGLAGEAQY
v_gene: TRBV7-3; j_gene: TRBJ2-1; CDR3aa: ASSSTPLKYNEQF
v_gene: TRBV9; j_gene: TRBJ1-1; CDR3aa: ASSGGTSPSNTEAF
v_gene: TRBV13; j_gene: TRBJ2-7; CDR3aa: ASSSPTGQREQY
v_gene: TRBV7-8; j_gene: TRBJ1-5; CDR3aa: ASSREAPYSNQPQH
v_gene: TRBV9; j_gene: TRBJ1-2; CDR3aa: ASSPRGGDYGYT
v_gene: TRBV18; j_gene: TRBJ2-5; CDR3aa: ASSRGGLGETQY
v_gene: TRBV7-2; j_gene: TRBJ2-1; CDR3aa: ASSLAAGPYYNEQF
v_gene: TRBV2; j_gene: TRBJ2-5; CDR3aa: ASSGSPGVGGYQETQY
v_gene: TRBV6-1; j_gene: TRBJ1-5; CDR3aa: ASSLPTGSAQPQH
v_gene: TRBV7-2; j_gene: TRBJ2-3; CDR3aa: ASSSAADTQY
v_gene: TRBV6-6; j_gene: TRBJ1-1; CDR3aa: ASSYSFEGLGF
v_gene: TRBV29-1; j_gene: TRBJ2-1; CDR3aa: SQRSGQGNNEQF
v_gene: TRBV4-1; j_gene: TRBJ1-1; CDR3aa: ASSQDIGNTEAF
v_gene: TRBV6-5; j_gene: TRBJ2-7; CDR3aa: ASSYSKGTGGEQY
v_gene: TRBV27; j_gene: TRBJ2-7; CDR3aa: ASRPARGSYEQY
v_gene: TRBV27; j_gene: TRBJ2-2; CDR3aa: ASTSASGISGELF